What follows are 15 T cell receptor beta chains derived from one specimen sequenced in a study of blood T cell repertoires in COVID-19. TCRdb's copy holds only in-frame clones and misses some; the assay was immunoSEQ multiplex PCR. The sample has about 58,000 clones; roughly 77% are singletons. Sequencing was carried out using peripheral blood. The receptor set was obtained from a man aged 55 to 70 with COVID-19, enrolled during active disease.

This clone has a handful of counts. The rearrangement links TRBV12-3 or TRBV12-4 to TRBJ1-1; D not resolved. The V and J ends lost 1 base and 6 bases respectively, with 6 bases between them. This CDR3 spans 12 amino acids. CDR3 coding DNA: TGTGCCAGCAGTTTAGGGCTGGCTGAAGCTTTCTTT. Translated, it gives CASSLGLAEAFF.

The chain employs TRBV5-5 and TRBJ2-7; 9 bases line up with TRBD2. After removal of 3 bases from V and 5 bases from J, the junction contained 6 bases not matched to a gene. Germline V gives CDR1 SGHKS, CDR2 YYEKEE (reference sequence). The CDR3 spans 14 residues. CDR3 DNA sequence: TGTGCCAGCAGCTACTTTAGCGGGAGTAACGAGCAGTACTTC. It yields the protein CASSYFSGSNEQYF.

This clone has ten or more counts. The V call is TRBV2, the J call TRBJ2-7; no clear D gene. The CDR3 sequence is 13 residues long. Germline V gene sequence: CDR1 SNHLY, CDR2 FYNNEI. V was cut by 4 bases and J by 4 bases, with 11 bases left in between. DNA for the CDR3: TGTGCCAGCAGTGCAGTCTTAACGTACGAGCAGTACTTC. Its protein product is CASSAVLTYEQYF.

The chain links TRBV23-1 to TRBJ2-2; TRBD1 agrees at 9 bases. TRBV23-1 belongs to the ORF category, with a function that is uncertain. The J segment lost 4 bases and the V segment lost 4 bases, leaving 4 bases of the junction unmatched. CDR3 length: 15 amino acids. The chain's CDR3 is CASSLRDRATGELFF. As DNA, the CDR3 is TGCGCCAGCAGTCTCCGGGACAGGGCCACCGGGGAGCTGTTTTTT.

V gene TRBV5-1 combines with J gene TRBJ2-6, with a weak D call TRBD2 (6 bases). The CDR3 spans 19 residues. With 0 bases removed from V and 0 bases from J, the gap between germline ends came to 16 bases. Per the germline V gene, CDR1 is SGHRS and CDR2 is YFSETQ. The CDR3 sequence is CASSLGGGAYASGANVLTF. CDR3 sequence (DNA): TGCGCCAGCAGCTTGGGCGGAGGGGCATACGCCTCTGGGGCCAACGTCCTGACTTTC.

The V gene is TRBV6-6, the J gene TRBJ1-5; a weak D match, TRBD1 (5 bases). Germline V CDR1 and CDR2: MNHNY, SVGAGI (reference sequence). Between the trimmed V and J ends, which lost 3 bases and 5 bases, there was a span of 17 bases. The CDR3 runs 16 residues. Here the CDR3 DNA reads TGTGCCAGCAGTTATCCTTCGGGGACGGGAGATCAGCCCCAGCATTTT. Amino acid sequence: CASSYPSGTGDQPQHF.

This chain uses TRBV11-2 with TRBJ2-5; TRBD1 aligns across 8 bases. The CDR3 is 14 amino acids. V shed 5 bases, J shed 3 bases, and the junction held 5 bases outside the gene matches. The V gene's germline CDR1 is SGHAT and CDR2 FQNNGV. The chain's CDR3 is CASSTYRGEETQYF. CDR3 DNA: TGTGCCAGCAGCACGTACAGGGGGGAAGAGACCCAGTACTTC.

The V gene is TRBV9, the J gene TRBJ2-1; TRBD2 matches 8 bases. The V gene's germline CDR1 is SGDLS and CDR2 YYNGEE. This CDR3 has 15 residues. The V and J ends lost 0 bases and 6 bases, in that order; junction bases with no gene match: 5. The CDR3: CASSVAAGGGNEQFF. The CDR3, as DNA: TGTGCCAGCAGCGTAGCCGCGGGAGGCGGCAATGAGCAGTTCTTC.

This chain connects TRBV4-3 to TRBJ2-2; D may be TRBD1 (6 bases). Germline V gene sequence: CDR1 LGHNA, CDR2 YSLEER. V lost 4 bases, J lost 1 base, and 7 bases lay in between. The CDR3 runs to 14 residues. The CDR3: CASSRTENTGELFF. The CDR3 DNA follows: TGCGCCAGCAGCCGGACAGAGAACACCGGGGAGCTGTTTTTT.

This clone appeared a few times. V gene TRBV4-1 combines with J gene TRBJ2-5, with 8 bases identical to TRBD2. Germline trimming cut 3 bases from V and 1 base from J; bases unmatched to any gene: 7. In germline, CDR1 is MGHRA, CDR2 YSYEKL. This CDR3 has 16 residues. As DNA, the CDR3 is TGCGCCAGCAGCCAGGGGGCGGGGGGAGTCCAAGAGACCCAGTACTTC. Protein sequence: CASSQGAGGVQETQYF.

The chain recombines TRBV11-3 with TRBJ2-7; no firm D call. The CDR3 runs to 14 residues. Trimming shortened V by 0 bases and J by 4 bases, and 10 bases separated the two germline ends. The germline gives CDR1 SGHNT, CDR2 YENEEA. In DNA, the CDR3 is TGTGCCAGCAGCTTAGATCCGTTGGCATACGAGCAGTACTTC. Translated: CASSLDPLAYEQYF.

This clone appeared once. The chain uses TRBV28 and TRBJ1-1; 7 bases fit TRBD1. V lost 5 bases and J lost 13; bases outside the gene matches: 10. CDR1 is MDHEN, CDR2 SYDVKM, per germline. This CDR3 is built from 12 residues. CDR3 region: CASSGTEVAVFF. CDR3 DNA sequence: TGTGCCAGCAGTGGGACAGAAGTAGCGGTTTTCTTT.

J is TRBJ1-1 and V is TRBV18, with D hard to call. CDR3 length: 14 residues. CDR1 is KGHSH, CDR2 LQKENI, per germline. V lost 3 bases and J lost 5, with 13 bases in between. The CDR3 region is CASSPAGGVTEAFF. CDR3 sequence (DNA): TGTGCCAGCTCACCCGCTGGCGGGGTGACTGAAGCTTTCTTT.

V gene TRBV19 combines with J gene TRBJ2-5, with 7 bases aligning to TRBD2. The V and J ends lost 2 bases and 5 bases, in that order; junction bases with no gene match: 5. The CDR3 totals 14 residues. CDR1 and CDR2 (germline): LNHDA, SQIVND (reference sequence). Here the CDR3 DNA reads TGTGCCAGTAGTATAAGTCACGGGAGGGAGACCCAGTACTTC. Translation: CASSISHGRETQYF.

This clone has more than one count but fewer than ten. The chain uses TRBV19 and TRBJ1-5; 7 bases line up with TRBD1. Germline CDR1 and CDR2: LNHDA and SQIVND (reference sequence). V gave up 0 bases and J gave up 3 bases; unmatched junction bases: 8. The CDR3 sequence is 17 residues long. CDR3 loop: CASSIDSWTGNNQPQHF. In DNA, the CDR3 is TGTGCCAGTAGTATAGATAGCTGGACAGGAAACAATCAGCCCCAGCATTTT.